The 23 T cell receptor beta chains given below trace back to one sample, sequenced in a study of blood T cell repertoires in COVID-19. Repertoires were generated with immunoSEQ multiplex PCR, while TCRdb's copy carries only in-frame clones and drops some. The table lists 260,000 or so clones, nearly 90% of them singletons. Sequencing was done on a sample of peripheral blood. These receptor sequences come from a human donor in a cohort sampled during active COVID-19.

The V gene is TRBV19, the J gene TRBJ2-2; maybe TRBD2 (5 bases). The germline gives CDR1 LNHDA, CDR2 SQIVND (reference sequence). Trimming took off 2 bases at V and 3 bases at J, with 7 bases between the two ends. The length of the CDR3 is 14 residues. The CDR3: CASSIRGYTGELFF. The CDR3 DNA reads TGTGCCAGTAGTATACGGGGTTACACCGGGGAGCTGTTTTTT.

The rearrangement uses TRBV4-3 and TRBJ1-1, with 8 bases that match TRBD1. Germline CDR1 LGHNA, CDR2 YSLEER. The CDR3 extends over 15 amino acids. V gave up 5 bases and J gave up 6 bases; unmatched junction bases: 11. CDR3 in amino acids: CASSFRTGTPAEAFF. In DNA form, the CDR3 reads TGCGCCAGCAGCTTCCGGACAGGGACACCGGCTGAAGCTTTCTTT.

The chain has TRBV19 and TRBJ2-7, with no clear D. The CDR3 length is 13 residues. V shed 3 bases and J shed 0 bases, with 6 bases lying between them. CDR1 LNHDA and CDR2 SQIVND come from the germline V gene (reference sequence). The CDR3 DNA reads as TGTGCCAGTAGTATGGTCAGCTCCTACGAGCAGTACTTC. It translates to CASSMVSSYEQYF.

The chain combines TRBV3-1 (or the pseudogene TRBV3-2) with TRBJ2-6; unclear D gene. The CDR3 has 14 amino acids. The V gene lost 6 bases and the J gene lost 0 bases, with 6 bases spanning the gap. Germline V CDR1 and CDR2: LGHDT, YNNKEL (reference sequence). The CDR3 loop reads CASRMSSGANVLTF. Here the CDR3 DNA reads TGTGCCAGCAGAATGAGCTCTGGGGCCAACGTCCTGACTTTC.

The CDR3 protein is CASSFRRGAGGTEAFF. In nucleotides, the CDR3 is TGTGCCAGCAGCTTTAGACGCGGGGCAGGGGGCACTGAAGCTTTCTTT. The chain links TRBV11-2 to TRBJ1-1, with TRBD1 matching over 7 bases. V was pared by 3 bases and J by 4 bases, with 11 bases of the junction left unmatched. The CDR3 runs 16 residues. Per the germline V gene, CDR1 is SGHAT and CDR2 is FQNNGV. Full variable domain (outside the CDR3, taken from reference TRBV11-2 and TRBJ1-1): EAGVAQSPRYKIIEKRQSVAFWCNPISGHATLYWYQQILGQGPKLLIQFQNNGVVDDSQLPKDRFSAERLKGVDSTLKIQPAKLEDSAVYLCASSFRRGAGGTEAFFGQGTRLTVV.

J is TRBJ2-7 and V is TRBV28; 7 nucleotides line up with TRBD1. Germline CDR1 is MDHEN and CDR2 is SYDVKM. CDR3 length: 14 residues. The ends lost 2 bases at V and 4 bases at J; junction bases unmatched: 5. CDR3 residues: CASSLPDRHYEQYF. CDR3 DNA: TGTGCCAGCAGTTTACCGGACAGGCATTACGAGCAGTACTTC.

The gene calls are TRBV30 and TRBJ1-5, with 7 bases aligning to TRBD1. CDR1 GTSNPN and CDR2 SVGIG come from the germline V gene (reference sequence). Trimming removed 2 bases from V and 6 bases from J; junction bases left unmatched: 13. The CDR3 contains 16 residues. The CDR3 reads CAWSIHSGGSSQPQHF. For the CDR3, the DNA is TGTGCCTGGAGTATACACTCAGGGGGGTCGTCTCAGCCCCAGCATTTT.

The chain employs TRBV5-6 and TRBJ2-7, with D tentatively TRBD1 (6 bases). Per the germline V gene, CDR1 is SGHDT and CDR2 is YYEEEE. The CDR3 runs to 17 residues. Trimming cost V 5 bases and J 6 bases, with 27 bases left between them. The CDR3 reads CASRETGSPFKDFEQYF. The CDR3 DNA is TGTGCCAGCAGGGAAACAGGGTCCCCCTTTAAAGACTTCGAGCAGTACTTC.

V gene TRBV4-1 combines with J gene TRBJ2-5, with a tentative D call TRBD1 (6 bases). V lost 2 bases and J lost 5, with 9 bases in between. The germline CDR1 and CDR2 sequences are MGHRA and YSYEKL. CDR3 size: 13 residues. In nucleotides, the CDR3 is TGCGCCAGCAGCCAAACTAGGGGGGAGACCCAGTACTTC. Translated, it gives CASSQTRGETQYF.

The chain employs TRBV7-2 and TRBJ1-1; no definite D call. Germline CDR1 SGHTA, CDR2 FQGNSA. V lost 4 bases to trimming and J lost 1 base, with 19 bases between them. The length of the CDR3 is 17 residues. The CDR3 DNA sequence: TGTGCCAGCAGCTCCACTAGGCGGGTCCCCAAGAACACTGAAGCTTTCTTT. Residues: CASSSTRRVPKNTEAFF.

The CDR3 region has the DNA TGTGCCAGCAGTGCGCAGGGGGTAGGAAACACCATATATTTT. The encoded protein is CASSAQGVGNTIYF. The chain carries TRBV27 and TRBJ1-3, with TRBD1 matching 7 bases. CDR3 length equals 14 residues. CDR1 MNHEY and CDR2 SMNVEV come from the germline V gene (reference sequence). Trimming removed 5 bases from V and 4 bases from J; junction bases left unmatched: 5.

The V gene is TRBV30, the J gene TRBJ1-6; D possibly corresponds to TRBD1 (5 bases). The CDR3 has 16 residues. Germline V CDR1 and CDR2: GTSNPN, SVGIG (reference sequence). The V end lost 5 bases, the J end lost 4 bases, and 18 bases lay between the germline ends. The CDR3 sequence is CAWGAVGGFYNSPLHF. In DNA form, the CDR3 reads TGTGCCTGGGGGGCCGTGGGAGGGTTTTATAATTCACCCCTCCACTTT.

The rearrangement uses TRBV9 and TRBJ1-1; D is undetermined. The CDR3 contains 14 residues. The V and J ends lost 1 base and 5 bases respectively, with 12 bases between them. The germline V gene encodes CDR1 SGDLS and CDR2 YYNGEE. The CDR3 nucleotides read TGTGCCAGCAGCGTATTGGGGAGTAGAACTGAAGCTTTCTTT. It codes for CASSVLGSRTEAFF.

The V call is TRBV28, the J call TRBJ2-7; a weak D match, TRBD2 (5 bases). The CDR3 sequence is 13 residues long. V was clipped by 7 bases and J by 6 bases, with 16 bases between them. CDR1 and CDR2 from the germline V gene are MDHEN and SYDVKM. CDR3 sequence: CASIRSSLLEQYF. In nucleotides, the CDR3 is TGTGCCAGCATCAGGTCTAGCTTGCTCGAGCAGTACTTC.

This clone came up a few times. The rearrangement joins TRBV9 to TRBJ1-4; TRBD1 agrees at 8 bases. The germline gives CDR1 SGDLS, CDR2 YYNGEE. The CDR3 has 15 amino acids. The V gene end was trimmed by 0 bases and the J gene end by 4 bases; junction bases not matched to a gene: 2. DNA for the CDR3: TGTGCCAGCAGCGTAGCTACAGGGGGTAATGAAAAACTGTTTTTT. Amino acids: CASSVATGGNEKLFF.

This clone was counted between two and nine times. The CDR3 DNA follows: TGTGCCAGCAGTGAATGGGGCGGCCAAACCTACGAGCAGTACTTC. It encodes CASSEWGGQTYEQYF. The V and J genes are TRBV6-1 and TRBJ2-7, with D possibly matching TRBD1 (5 bases). Trimming cost V 2 bases and J 2 bases, with 13 bases left between them. The CDR3 is made up of 15 amino acids. The V gene's germline CDR1 is MNHNS and CDR2 SASEGT.

The V gene is TRBV6-5, the J gene TRBJ2-1; 15 bases fit TRBD2. V trimming: 0 bases; J trimming: 15 bases; junction bases outside the gene matches: 3. Germline loops: CDR1 MNHEY, CDR2 SVGAGI. The CDR3 is 14 residues long. The CDR3 sequence: CASSYSGLAGGRFF. The DNA of the CDR3 is TGTGCCAGCAGTTACTCAGGACTAGCGGGGGGGCGGTTCTTC.

The genes are TRBV6-2 or TRBV6-3 and TRBJ1-5; D gene ambiguous. Trimming cost V 0 bases and J 9 bases, with 15 bases left between them. CDR3 size: 15 residues. Germline V lookup: CDR1 MNHEY, CDR2 SVGEGT. The CDR3 loop is CASSYSSGPLRPQHF. CDR3 bases: TGTGCCAGCAGTTACTCGAGCGGGCCCCTTCGGCCCCAGCATTTT.

The V and J genes are TRBV6-2 or TRBV6-3 and TRBJ1-2; maybe TRBD1 (5 bases). In germline, CDR1 is MNHEY, CDR2 SVGEGT. The CDR3 has 13 amino acids. Trimming pared 4 bases from V and 2 bases from J, leaving 8 bases between. The CDR3, as DNA: TGTGCCAGCAGTTTTGCAGGGAACTATGGCTACACCTTC. This sequence encodes CASSFAGNYGYTF.

The chain employs TRBV12-1 and TRBJ2-4; the D segment call TRBD1 is taken from the table without a DNA check. TRBV12-1 is an annotated pseudogene. The CDR3 covers 14 residues. The CDR3 here is CASSADSFKNIQYF. Here the CDR3 DNA reads TGTGCCAGCAGCGCTGACAGTTTCAAAAACATTCAGTACTTC.

The chain is built from TRBV15 and TRBJ1-5, with D perhaps TRBD1 (5 bases). This CDR3 is built from 14 residues. CDR1 is LNHNV and CDR2 is YYDKDF in the germline V gene (reference sequence). Trimming removed 4 bases at V and 2 bases at J, with 9 bases between. CDR3 region: CATSKWGGNQPQHF. CDR3 nucleotide sequence: TGTGCCACCAGCAAATGGGGCGGCAATCAGCCCCAGCATTTT.

This clone has only a few counts. The rearrangement links TRBV4-3 to TRBJ1-1; TRBD1 matches at 7 bases. V dropped 0 bases and J dropped 4; count of bases not matched to a gene: 8. CDR1 and CDR2 (germline): LGHNA, YSLEER. The length of the CDR3 is 16 residues. For the CDR3, the DNA is TGCGCCAGCAGCCAAGATATTGGACAGGAGGCCACTGAAGCTTTCTTT. As protein: CASSQDIGQEATEAFF.

This clone was picked up a small number of times. The chain uses TRBV29-1 and TRBJ2-7, with 7 nucleotides matching TRBD2. V gave up 2 bases and J gave up 5 bases; unmatched junction bases: 3. CDR3 length: 12 amino acids. The germline gives CDR1 SQVTM, CDR2 ANQGSEA. The CDR3 loop reads CSVESGGNEQYF. CDR3 nucleotides: TGCAGCGTTGAATCCGGGGGGAACGAGCAGTACTTC.